This T cell receptor (beta chain) was captured in a study of shared clonotypes between healthy human individuals. Germline loops: CDR1 SQVTM, CDR2 ANQGSEA. This CDR3 is 13 amino acids long. V shed 6 bases and J shed 3 bases, with 15 bases lying between them. The method was immunoSEQ multiplex PCR; TCRdb's version includes in-frame clones alone and lacks a portion of them. The sample contains approximately 2.5 million clones, 93% of which appear only once. Donors, healthy HIV-negative adults, lacked recent acute infections or vaccinations. Sample: naive CD4+ T cells from PBMCs. Subset in this sample: CD45RA+ positively selected. This TCR came from a man between 18 and 29 years old in good health. Some clones in this sample may be carry-over from other donors' samples. V is TRBV29-1 and J is TRBJ2-7; D may match TRBD1 or TRBD2 (6 bases each). CDR3 bases: TGCAGCGTCTACAAGGCGGGACACTACGAGCAGTACTTC. Residues: CSVYKAGHYEQYF.